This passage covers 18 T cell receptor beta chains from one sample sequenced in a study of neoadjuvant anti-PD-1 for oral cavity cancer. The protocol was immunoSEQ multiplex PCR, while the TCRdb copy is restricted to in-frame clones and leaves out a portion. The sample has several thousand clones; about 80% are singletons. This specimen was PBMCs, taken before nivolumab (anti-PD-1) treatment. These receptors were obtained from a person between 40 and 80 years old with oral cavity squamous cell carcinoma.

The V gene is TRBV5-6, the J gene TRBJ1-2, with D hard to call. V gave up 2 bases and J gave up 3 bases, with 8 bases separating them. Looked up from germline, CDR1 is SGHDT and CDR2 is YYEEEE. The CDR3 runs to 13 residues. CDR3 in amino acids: CASSFPPDYGYTF. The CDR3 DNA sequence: TGTGCCAGCAGCTTCCCCCCCGACTATGGCTACACCTTC.

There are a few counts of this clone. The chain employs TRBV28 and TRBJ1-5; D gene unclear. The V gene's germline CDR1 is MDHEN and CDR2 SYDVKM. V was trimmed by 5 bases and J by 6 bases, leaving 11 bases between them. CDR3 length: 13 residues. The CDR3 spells CASSRELRQPQHF. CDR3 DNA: TGTGCCAGCAGTAGGGAGCTCCGTCAGCCCCAGCATTTT. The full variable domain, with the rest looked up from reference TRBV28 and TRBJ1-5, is DVKVTQSSRYLVKRTGEKVFLECVQDMDHENMFWYRQDPGLGLRLIYFSYDVKMKEKGDIPEGYSVSREKKERFSLILESASTNQTSMYLCASSRELRQPQHFGDGTRLSIL.

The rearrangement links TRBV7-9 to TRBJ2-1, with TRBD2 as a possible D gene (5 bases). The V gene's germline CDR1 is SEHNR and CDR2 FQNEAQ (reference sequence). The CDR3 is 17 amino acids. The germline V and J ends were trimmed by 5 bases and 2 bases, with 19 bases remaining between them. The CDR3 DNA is TGTGCCAGCAGCGCCCCTTCCCCGGGGAGAACCTACAATGAGCAGTTCTTC. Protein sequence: CASSAPSPGRTYNEQFF.

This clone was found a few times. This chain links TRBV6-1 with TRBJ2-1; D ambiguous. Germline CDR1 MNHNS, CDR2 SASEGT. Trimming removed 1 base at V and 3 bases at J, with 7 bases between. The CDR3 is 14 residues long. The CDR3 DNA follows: TGTGCCAGCAGTGAAGTTGTCAGCTACAATGAGCAGTTCTTC. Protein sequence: CASSEVVSYNEQFF.

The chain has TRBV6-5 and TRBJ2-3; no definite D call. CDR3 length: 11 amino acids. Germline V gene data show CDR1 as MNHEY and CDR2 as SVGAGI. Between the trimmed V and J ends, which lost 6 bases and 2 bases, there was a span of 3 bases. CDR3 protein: CASRHTDTQYF. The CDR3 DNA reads TGTGCCAGCAGACACACAGATACGCAGTATTTT.

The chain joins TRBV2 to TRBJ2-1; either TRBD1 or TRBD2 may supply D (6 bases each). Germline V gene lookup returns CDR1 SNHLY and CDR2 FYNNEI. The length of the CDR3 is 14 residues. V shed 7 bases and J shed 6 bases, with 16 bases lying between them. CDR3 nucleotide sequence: TGTGCCAGCATCCTGTGGGGGGCAGGCAATGAGCAGTTCTTC. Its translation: CASILWGAGNEQFF. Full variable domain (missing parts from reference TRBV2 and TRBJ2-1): EPEVTQTPSHQVTQMGQEVILRCVPISNHLYFYWYRQILGQKVEFLVSFYNNEISEKSEIFDDQFSVERPDGSNFTLKIRSTKLEDSAMYFCASILWGAGNEQFFGPGTRLTVL.

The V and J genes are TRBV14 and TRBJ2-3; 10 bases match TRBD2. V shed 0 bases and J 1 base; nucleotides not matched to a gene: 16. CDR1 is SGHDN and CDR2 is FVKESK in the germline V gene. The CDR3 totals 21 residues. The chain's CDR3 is CASSQDSVGLASRRGTDTQYF. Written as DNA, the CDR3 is TGTGCCAGCAGCCAAGATAGTGTGGGACTAGCGTCTCGAAGGGGCACAGATACGCAGTATTTT. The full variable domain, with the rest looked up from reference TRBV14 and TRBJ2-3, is EAGVTQFPSHSVIEKGQTVTLRCDPISGHDNLYWYRRVMGKEIKFLLHFVKESKQDESGMPNNRFLAERTGGTYSTLKVQPAELEDSGVYFCASSQDSVGLASRRGTDTQYFGPGTRLTVL.

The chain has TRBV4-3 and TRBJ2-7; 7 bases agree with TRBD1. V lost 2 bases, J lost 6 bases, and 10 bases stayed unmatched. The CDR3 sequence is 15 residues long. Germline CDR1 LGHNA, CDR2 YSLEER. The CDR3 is CASSQNRGLLSEQYF. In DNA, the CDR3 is TGCGCCAGCAGCCAAAACAGGGGCCTACTATCCGAGCAGTACTTC.

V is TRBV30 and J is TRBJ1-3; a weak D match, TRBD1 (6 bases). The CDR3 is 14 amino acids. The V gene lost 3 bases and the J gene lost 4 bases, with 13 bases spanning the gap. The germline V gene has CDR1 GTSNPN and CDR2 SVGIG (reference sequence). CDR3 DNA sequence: TGTGCCTGGAGCGCCAGGGGAGGAGGAAACACCATATATTTT. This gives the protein CAWSARGGGNTIYF.

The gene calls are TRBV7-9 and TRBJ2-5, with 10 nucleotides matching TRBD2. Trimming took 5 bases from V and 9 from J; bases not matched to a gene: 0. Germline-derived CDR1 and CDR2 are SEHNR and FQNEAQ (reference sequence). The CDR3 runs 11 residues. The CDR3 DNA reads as TGTGCCAGCAGCGGACTAGCGGCCCAGTACTTC. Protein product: CASSGLAAQYF.

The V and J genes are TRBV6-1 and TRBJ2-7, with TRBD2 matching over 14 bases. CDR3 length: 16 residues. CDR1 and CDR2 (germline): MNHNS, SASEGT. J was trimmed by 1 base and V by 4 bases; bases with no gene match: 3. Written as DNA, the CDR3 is TGTGCCAGCAGTGGACGACTAGCGGGGGGGTCCTACGAGCAGTACTTC. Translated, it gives CASSGRLAGGSYEQYF.

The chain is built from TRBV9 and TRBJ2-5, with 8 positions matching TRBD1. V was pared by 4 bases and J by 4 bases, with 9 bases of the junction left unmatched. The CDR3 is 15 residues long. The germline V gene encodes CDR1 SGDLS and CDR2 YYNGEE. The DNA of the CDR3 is TGTGCCAGCAGCCCTAGGACAGGGAATTTAGAGACCCAGTACTTC. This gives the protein CASSPRTGNLETQYF.

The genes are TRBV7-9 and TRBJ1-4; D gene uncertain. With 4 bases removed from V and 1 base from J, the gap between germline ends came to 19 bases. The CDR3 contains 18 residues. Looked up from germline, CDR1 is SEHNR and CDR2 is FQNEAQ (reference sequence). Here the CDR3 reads CASSSARTGVRTNEKLFF. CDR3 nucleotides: TGTGCCAGCAGCTCAGCCCGGACGGGCGTGAGAACTAATGAAAAACTGTTTTTT.

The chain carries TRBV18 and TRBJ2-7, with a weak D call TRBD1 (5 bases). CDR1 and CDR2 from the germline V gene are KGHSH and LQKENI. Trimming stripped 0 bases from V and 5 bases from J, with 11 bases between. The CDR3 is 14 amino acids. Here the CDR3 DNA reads TGTGCCAGCTCACCACCGGCAGGGCGCGACGAGCAGTACTTC. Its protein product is CASSPPAGRDEQYF.

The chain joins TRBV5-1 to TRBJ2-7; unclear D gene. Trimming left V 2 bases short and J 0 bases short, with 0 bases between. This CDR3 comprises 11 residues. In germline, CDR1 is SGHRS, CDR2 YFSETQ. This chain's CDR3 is CASSFSYEQYF. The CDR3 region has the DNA TGCGCCAGCAGCTTCTCCTACGAGCAGTACTTC.

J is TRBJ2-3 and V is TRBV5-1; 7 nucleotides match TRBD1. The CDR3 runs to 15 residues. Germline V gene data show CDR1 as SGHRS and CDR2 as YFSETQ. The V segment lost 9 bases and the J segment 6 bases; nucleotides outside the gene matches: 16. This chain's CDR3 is CATNSGQSLPDTQYF. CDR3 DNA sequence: TGCGCCACCAATTCGGGACAGTCCTTGCCCGATACGCAGTATTTT.

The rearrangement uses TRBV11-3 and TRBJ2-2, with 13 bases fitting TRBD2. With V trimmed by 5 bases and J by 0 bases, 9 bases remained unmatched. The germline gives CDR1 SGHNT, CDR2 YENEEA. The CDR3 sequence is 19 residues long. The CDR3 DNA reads TGTGCCAGCAGCACCCCCGGGACTAGCGGGGAGCCGAACACCGGGGAGCTGTTTTTT. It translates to CASSTPGTSGEPNTGELFF. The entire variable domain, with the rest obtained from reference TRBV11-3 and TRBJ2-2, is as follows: EAGVVQSPRYKIIEKKQPVAFWCNPISGHNTLYWYLQNLGQGPELLIRYENEEAVDDSQLPKDRFSAERLKGVDSTLKIQPAELGDSAVYLCASSTPGTSGEPNTGELFFGEGSRLTVL.

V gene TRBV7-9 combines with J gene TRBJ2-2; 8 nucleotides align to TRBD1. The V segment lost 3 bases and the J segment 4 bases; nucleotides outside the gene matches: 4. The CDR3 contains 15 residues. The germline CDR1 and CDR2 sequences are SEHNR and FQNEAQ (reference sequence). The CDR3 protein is CASSLGQVVTGELFF. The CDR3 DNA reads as TGTGCCAGCAGCTTGGGACAGGTCGTCACCGGGGAGCTGTTTTTT.